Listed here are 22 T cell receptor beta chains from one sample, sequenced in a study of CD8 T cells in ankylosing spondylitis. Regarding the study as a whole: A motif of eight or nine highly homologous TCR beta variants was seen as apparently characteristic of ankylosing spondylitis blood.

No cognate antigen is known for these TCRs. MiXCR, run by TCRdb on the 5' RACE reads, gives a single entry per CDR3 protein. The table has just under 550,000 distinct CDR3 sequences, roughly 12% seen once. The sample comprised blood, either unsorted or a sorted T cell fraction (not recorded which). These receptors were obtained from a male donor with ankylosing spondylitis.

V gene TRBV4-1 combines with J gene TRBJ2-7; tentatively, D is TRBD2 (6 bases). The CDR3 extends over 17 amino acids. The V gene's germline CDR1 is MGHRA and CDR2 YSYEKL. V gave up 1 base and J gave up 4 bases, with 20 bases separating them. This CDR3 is CASSQVRGQGGSYEQYV. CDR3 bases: TGCGCCAGCAGCCAAGTTAGAGGGCAGGGAGGATCGTACGAGCAGTACGTC.

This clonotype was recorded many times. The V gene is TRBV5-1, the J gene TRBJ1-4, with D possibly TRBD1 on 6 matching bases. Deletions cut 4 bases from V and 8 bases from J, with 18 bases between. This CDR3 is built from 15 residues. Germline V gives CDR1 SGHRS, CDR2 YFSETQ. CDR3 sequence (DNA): TGCGCCAGCAGCCCCGAGGGCAGGGGCTGGGAAAAACTGTTTTTT. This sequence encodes CASSPEGRGWEKLFF. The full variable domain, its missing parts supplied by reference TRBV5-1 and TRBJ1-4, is KAGVTQTPRYLIKTRGQQVTLSCSPISGHRSVSWYQQTPGQGLQFLFEYFSETQRNKGNFPGRFSGRQFSNSRSEMNVSTLELGDSALYLCASSPEGRGWEKLFFGSGTQLSVL.

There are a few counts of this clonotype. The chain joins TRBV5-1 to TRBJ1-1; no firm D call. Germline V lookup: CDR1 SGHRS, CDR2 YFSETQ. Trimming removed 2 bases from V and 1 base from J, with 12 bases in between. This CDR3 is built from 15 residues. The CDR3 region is CASSLLSTQNTEAFF. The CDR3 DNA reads TGCGCCAGCAGCTTACTGAGCACCCAGAACACTGAAGCTTTCTTT.

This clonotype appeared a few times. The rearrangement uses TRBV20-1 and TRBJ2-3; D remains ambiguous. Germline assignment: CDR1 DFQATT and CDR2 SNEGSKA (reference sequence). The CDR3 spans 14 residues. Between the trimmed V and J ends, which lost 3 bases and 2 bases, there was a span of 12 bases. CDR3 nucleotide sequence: TGCAGTGCTAGTGGCGGAGCTGTCACAGATACGCAGTATTTT. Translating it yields CSASGGAVTDTQYF.

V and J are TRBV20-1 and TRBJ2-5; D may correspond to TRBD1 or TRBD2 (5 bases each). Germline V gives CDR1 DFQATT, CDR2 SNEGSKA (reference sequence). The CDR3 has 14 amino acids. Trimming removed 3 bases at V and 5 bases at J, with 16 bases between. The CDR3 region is CSASGGGWMETQYF. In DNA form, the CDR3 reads TGCAGTGCTAGTGGGGGTGGGTGGATGGAGACCCAGTACTTC.

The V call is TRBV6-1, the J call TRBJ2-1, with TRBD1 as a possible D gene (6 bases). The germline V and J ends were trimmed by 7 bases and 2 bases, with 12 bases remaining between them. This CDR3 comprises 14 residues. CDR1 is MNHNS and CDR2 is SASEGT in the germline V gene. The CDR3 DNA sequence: TGTGCCAGCACCATAGAGGGGGCCTACAATGAGCAGTTCTTC. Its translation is CASTIEGAYNEQFF.

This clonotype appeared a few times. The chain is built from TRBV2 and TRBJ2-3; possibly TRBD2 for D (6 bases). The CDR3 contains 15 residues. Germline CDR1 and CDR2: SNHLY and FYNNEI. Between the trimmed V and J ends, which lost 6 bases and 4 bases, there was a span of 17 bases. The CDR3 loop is CASRRRGSGPDTQYF. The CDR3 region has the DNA TGTGCCAGCAGGCGACGGGGGAGTGGACCAGATACGCAGTATTTT.

The CDR3 protein is CASSRRQGEAGANVLTF. The CDR3 nucleotides are TGCGCCAGCAGCCGCCGGCAGGGGGAGGCTGGGGCCAACGTCCTGACTTTC. The J gene is TRBJ2-6, the V gene TRBV4-1; D possibly corresponds to TRBD1 (7 bases). Germline CDR1 and CDR2: MGHRA and YSYEKL. There are 17 residues in the CDR3. Trimming shortened V by 4 bases and J by 2 bases, and 15 bases separated the two germline ends.

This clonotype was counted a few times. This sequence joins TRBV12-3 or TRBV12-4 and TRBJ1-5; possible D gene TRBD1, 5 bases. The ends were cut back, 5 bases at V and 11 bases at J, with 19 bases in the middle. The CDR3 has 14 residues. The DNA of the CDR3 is TGTGCCAGCAGTAAGGGGCAATACGGAGCGGCCCAGCATTTT. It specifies CASSKGQYGAAQHF.

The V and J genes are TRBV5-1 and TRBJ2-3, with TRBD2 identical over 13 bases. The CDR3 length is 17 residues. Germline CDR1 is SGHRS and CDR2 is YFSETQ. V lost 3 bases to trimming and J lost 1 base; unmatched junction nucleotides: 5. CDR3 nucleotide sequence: TGCGCCAGCAGCTCAGGACTAGCGGGAGAGGGCACAGATACGCAGTATTTT. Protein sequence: CASSSGLAGEGTDTQYF.

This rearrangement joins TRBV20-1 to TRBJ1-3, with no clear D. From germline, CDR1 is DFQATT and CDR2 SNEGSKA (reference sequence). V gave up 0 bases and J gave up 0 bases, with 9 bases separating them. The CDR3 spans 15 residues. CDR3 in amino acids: CSARDSSGSGNTIYF. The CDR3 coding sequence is TGCAGTGCTAGAGACAGTTCGGGCTCTGGAAACACCATATATTTT.

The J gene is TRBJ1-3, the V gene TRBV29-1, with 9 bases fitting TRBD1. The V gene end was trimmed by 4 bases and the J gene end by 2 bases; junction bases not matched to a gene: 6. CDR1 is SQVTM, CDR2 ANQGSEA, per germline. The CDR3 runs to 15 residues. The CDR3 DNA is TGCAGCGTTGCCGGGACAGGGAACACTGGAAACACCATATATTTT. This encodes CSVAGTGNTGNTIYF.

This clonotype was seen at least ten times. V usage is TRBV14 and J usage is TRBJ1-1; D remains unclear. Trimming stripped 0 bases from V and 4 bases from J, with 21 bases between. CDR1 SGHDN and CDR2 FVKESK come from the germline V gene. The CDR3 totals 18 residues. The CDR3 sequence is CASSQDRYTTSLGTEAFF. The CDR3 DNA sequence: TGTGCCAGCAGCCAAGATAGGTATACAACCTCGTTAGGCACTGAAGCTTTCTTT.

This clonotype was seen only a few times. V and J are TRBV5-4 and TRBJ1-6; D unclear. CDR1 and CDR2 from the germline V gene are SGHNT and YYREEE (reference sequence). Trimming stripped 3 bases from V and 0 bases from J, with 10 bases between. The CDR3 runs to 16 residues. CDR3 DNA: TGTGCCAGCAGCTCAAGTTTCGGCTCCTATAATTCACCCCTCCACTTT. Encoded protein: CASSSSFGSYNSPLHF.

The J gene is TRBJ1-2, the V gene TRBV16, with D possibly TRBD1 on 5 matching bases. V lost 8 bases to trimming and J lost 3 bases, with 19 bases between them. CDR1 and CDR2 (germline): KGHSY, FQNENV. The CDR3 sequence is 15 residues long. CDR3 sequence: CASSGPTPGDYGYTF. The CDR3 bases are TGTGCCAGCTCGGGGCCTACGCCGGGGGACTATGGCTACACCTTC. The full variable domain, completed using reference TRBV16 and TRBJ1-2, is GEEVAQTPKHLVRGEGQKAKLYCAPIKGHSYVFWYQQVLKNEFKFLISFQNENVFDETGMPKERFSAKCLPNSPCSLEIQATKLEDSAVYFCASSGPTPGDYGYTFGSGTRLTVV.

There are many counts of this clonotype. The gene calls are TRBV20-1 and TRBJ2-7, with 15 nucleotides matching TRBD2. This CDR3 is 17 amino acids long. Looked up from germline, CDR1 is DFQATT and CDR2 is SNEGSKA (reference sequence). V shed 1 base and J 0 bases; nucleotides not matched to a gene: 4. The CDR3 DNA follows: TGCAGTGCTAGAGGGACTAGCGGGAGGGTAAGCTCCTACGAGCAGTACTTC. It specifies CSARGTSGRVSSYEQYF.

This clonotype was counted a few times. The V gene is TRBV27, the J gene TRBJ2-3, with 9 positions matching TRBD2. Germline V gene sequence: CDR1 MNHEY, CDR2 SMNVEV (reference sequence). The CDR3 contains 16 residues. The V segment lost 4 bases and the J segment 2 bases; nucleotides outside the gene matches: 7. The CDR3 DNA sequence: TGTGCCAGCAGTTCCGGACTAGCGCGCCACACAGATACGCAGTATTTT. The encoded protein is CASSSGLARHTDTQYF.

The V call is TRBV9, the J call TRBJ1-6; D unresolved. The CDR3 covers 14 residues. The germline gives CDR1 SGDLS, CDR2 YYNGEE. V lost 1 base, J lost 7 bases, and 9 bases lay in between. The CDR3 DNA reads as TGTGCCAGCAGCGTATCTGGGAGCAATTCACCCCTCCACTTT. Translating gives CASSVSGSNSPLHF. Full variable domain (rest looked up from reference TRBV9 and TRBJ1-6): DSGVTQTPKHLITATGQRVTLRCSPRSGDLSVYWYQQSLDQGLQFLIQYYNGEERAKGNILERFSAQQFPDLHSELNLSSLELGDSALYFCASSVSGSNSPLHFGNGTRLTVT.

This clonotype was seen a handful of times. CDR3 in amino acids: CASSLGFTGEQYF. The CDR3 nucleotides read TGTGCCAGCAGCCTAGGGTTCACGGGCGAGCAGTACTTC. The rearrangement uses TRBV7-2 and TRBJ2-7; D gene ambiguous. V lost 5 bases and J lost 6, with 14 bases in between. Germline V gene data show CDR1 as SGHTA and CDR2 as FQGNSA. This CDR3 region has 13 residues.

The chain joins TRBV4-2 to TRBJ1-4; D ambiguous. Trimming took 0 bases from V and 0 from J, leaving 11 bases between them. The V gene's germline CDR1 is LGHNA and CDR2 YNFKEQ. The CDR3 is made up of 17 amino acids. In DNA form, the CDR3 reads TGTGCCAGCAGCCAAGATCCTCGATTCGCAACTAATGAAAAACTGTTTTTT. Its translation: CASSQDPRFATNEKLFF.

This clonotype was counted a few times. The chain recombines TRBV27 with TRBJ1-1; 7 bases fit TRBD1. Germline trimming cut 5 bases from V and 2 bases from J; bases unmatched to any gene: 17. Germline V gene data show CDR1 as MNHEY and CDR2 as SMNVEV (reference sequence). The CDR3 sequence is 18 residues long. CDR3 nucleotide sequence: TGTGCCAGCAGTCCCAGCCCACAGGGGAGGGTATTAAACACTGAAGCTTTCTTT. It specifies CASSPSPQGRVLNTEAFF.

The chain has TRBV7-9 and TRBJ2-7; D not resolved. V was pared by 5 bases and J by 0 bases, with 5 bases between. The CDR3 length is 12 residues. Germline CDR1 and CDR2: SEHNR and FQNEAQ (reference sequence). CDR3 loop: CASSQSSYEQYV. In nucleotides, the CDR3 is TGTGCCAGCAGCCAGAGCTCCTACGAGCAGTACGTC.